This record covers a single TCR beta chain. Its target is unknown. The data derive from a study of beta chain features in type 1 diabetes. Looking at the study overall: Sorted cells numbering 107,917,701 were examined across all samples. Whole-study findings and limits: Researchers reported that naive, central memory and Treg TCRB repertoires appeared more similar in patients than in healthy donors. Shorter TCRB CDR3s, moderately but significantly so, marked every one of the four CD4+ subsets in Type 1 diabetes patients.

V shed 6 bases and J shed 0 bases, with 12 bases lying between them. The CDR3 covers 15 residues. Germline lookup yields CDR1 KGHSH and CDR2 LQKENI. Expressed TCRB transcripts were sequenced after all isolated RNA was converted to cDNA. Produced via immunoSEQ multiplex PCR; TCRdb's table is partial and in-frame only. The table includes about 650,000 clones, around 11% detected once. The V call is TRBV18, the J call TRBJ2-1; D is possibly TRBD1 (5 bases). Sequencing used naive CD4+ T cells from blood. This TCR was sampled from a man aged 25-45 years with type 1 diabetes. The CDR3 nucleotides are TGTGCCAGCTCCCCCAGGGATGGCTCCTACAATGAGCAGTTCTTC. Its translation is CASSPRDGSYNEQFF.